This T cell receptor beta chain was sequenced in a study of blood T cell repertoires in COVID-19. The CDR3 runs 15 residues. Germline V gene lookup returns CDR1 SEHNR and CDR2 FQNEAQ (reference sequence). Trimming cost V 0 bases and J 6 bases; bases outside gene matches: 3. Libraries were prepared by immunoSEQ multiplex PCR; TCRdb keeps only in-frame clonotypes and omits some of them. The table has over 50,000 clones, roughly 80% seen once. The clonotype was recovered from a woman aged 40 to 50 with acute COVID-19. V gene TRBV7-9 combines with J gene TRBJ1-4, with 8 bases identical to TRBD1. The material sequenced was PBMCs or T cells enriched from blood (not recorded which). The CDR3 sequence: CASSLAMGQDEKLFF. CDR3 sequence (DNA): TGTGCCAGCAGCTTAGCCATGGGACAGGATGAAAAACTGTTTTTT. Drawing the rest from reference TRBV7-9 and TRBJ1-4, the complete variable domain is DTGVSQNPRHKITKRGQNVTFRCDPISEHNRLYWYRQTLGQGPEFLTYFQNEAQLEKSRLLSDRFSAERPKGSFSTLEIQRTEQGDSAMYLCASSLAMGQDEKLFFGSGTQLSVL.